This record looks at one T cell receptor (beta chain) sequence and its context. These data come from a study of T cell changes during pregnancy in multiple sclerosis. This CDR3 contains 16 residues. The J segment lost 2 bases and the V segment lost 5 bases, leaving 5 bases of the junction unmatched. The germline V gene has CDR1 LNHDA and CDR2 SQIVND (reference sequence). The protocol was immunoSEQ multiplex PCR, while the TCRdb copy is restricted to in-frame clones and leaves out a portion. The repertoire holds tens of thousands of clones, about 92% seen once, with less than 2.5% in the top ten. This sequence originates from a female donor with multiple sclerosis, enrolled in a pregnancy study. Sequenced material: peripheral blood, taken in the third trimester of pregnancy. This sequence joins TRBV19 and TRBJ1-3, with 11 positions matching TRBD1. In DNA, the CDR3 is TGTGCCAGTAGTGCCGCGGGACAGGGGGCTGGAAACACCATATATTTT. Protein: CASSAAGQGAGNTIYF.